This TCR beta chain was sequenced during a study of radiation and T cells in renal cell carcinoma. Using immunoSEQ multiplex PCR, the repertoire was profiled, and TCRdb retains in-frame clones only, with some absent. This sample has around 170,000 clones, with 88% found just once. Between the trimmed V and J ends, which lost 1 base and 8 bases, there was a span of 13 bases. This CDR3 has 15 residues. Germline values: CDR1 SGHRS, CDR2 YFSETQ. Time point specified: blood 4 weeks post-SBRT, at nephrectomy. The treatment is: 15 Gy SBRT to primary tumor, nephrectomy 4 weeks later. The chain is built from TRBV5-1 and TRBJ1-6; TRBD1 is a possible D gene (5 bases). This sequence originates from a woman in her fifties or sixties with renal cell carcinoma. Here the sequenced sample was blood, taken from a patient whose treatment included radiotherapy and nephrectomy. In nucleotides, the CDR3 is TGCGCCAGCAGCTTGTGGGTGGGGGGTGATTCACCCCTCCACTTT. This translates into CASSLWVGGDSPLHF.